What follows are 21 T cell receptor beta chains derived from one specimen sequenced in a study of T-cell reconstitution after alpha-beta-depleted transplantation in children. TCRbeta library construction was performed incorporating unique molecular identifiers. Each CDR3 protein gets one entry after TCRdb re-called the PCR reads with MiXCR. The data hold about 360,000 distinct CDR3 sequences, with approximately 12% observed a single time. The specimen comprised PBMCs, sampled from the stem cell graft. The receptors derive from a human donor who donated a stem cell graft to a child with Fanconi anemia.

To note about this clonotype: Possible read error: a much larger clone is one base away. The rearrangement links TRBV4-3 to TRBJ1-1; D ambiguous. Germline V gene lookup returns CDR1 LGHNA and CDR2 YSLEER. The CDR3 contains 14 residues. V lost 7 bases and J lost 0, with 12 bases in between. In DNA, the CDR3 is TGCGCCAGCATTCAGACAAATATGAACACTGAAGCTTTCTTT. Translating gives CASIQTNMNTEAFF.

This clonotype came up many times. The V call is TRBV12-3 or TRBV12-4, the J call TRBJ2-5, with 9 nucleotides matching TRBD1. The CDR3 length is 15 residues. After removal of 4 bases from V and 3 bases from J, the junction contained 6 bases not matched to a gene. The CDR3 DNA follows: TGTGCCAGCAGTTCTAGGACAGGGGACGAAGAGACCCAGTACTTC. This sequence encodes CASSSRTGDEETQYF.

This clonotype was found many times. V gene TRBV7-6 combines with J gene TRBJ1-1, with D unresolved. The V and J ends lost 5 bases and 0 bases respectively, with 10 bases between them. There are 14 residues in the CDR3. Per germline, CDR1 SGHVS and CDR2 FNYEAQ. The CDR3 DNA follows: TGTGCCAGCAGCGCGCAGGACCTGAACACTGAAGCTTTCTTT. Protein: CASSAQDLNTEAFF.

This clonotype was seen a handful of times. The gene calls are TRBV4-2 and TRBJ2-5, with a tentative D call TRBD2 (6 bases). Germline loops: CDR1 LGHNA, CDR2 YNFKEQ. There are 13 residues in the CDR3. The ends were cut back, 5 bases at V and 4 bases at J, with 11 bases in the middle. CDR3 in DNA: TGTGCCAGCAGCTCTTGGCGGGGAGAGACCCAGTACTTC. Translated, it gives CASSSWRGETQYF.

In this sample, this clonotype turned up many times. The chain combines TRBV5-5 with TRBJ2-4, with D perhaps TRBD1 (7 bases). Germline lookup yields CDR1 SGHKS and CDR2 YYEKEE (reference sequence). The CDR3 is 15 amino acids. Trimming removed 0 bases at V and 6 bases at J, with 13 bases between. This CDR3 reads CASSLDGGGLNIQYF. Here the CDR3 DNA reads TGTGCCAGCAGCTTGGACGGAGGGGGCCTAAACATTCAGTACTTC.

The chain has TRBV20-1 and TRBJ2-7, with D tentatively TRBD1 or TRBD2 (7 bases each). The V end was cut by 8 bases, the J end by 2 bases, with 19 bases between. Looked up from germline, CDR1 is DFQATT and CDR2 is SNEGSKA (reference sequence). The length of the CDR3 is 14 residues. CDR3 bases: TGCAGTTCGCTAGACCAGGGGGGGACCTACGAGCAGTACTTC. Amino acid sequence: CSSLDQGGTYEQYF.

This clonotype was detected only a few times. The genes are TRBV29-1 and TRBJ1-4, with D maybe TRBD1 (6 bases). Trimming pared 5 bases from V and 8 bases from J, leaving 9 bases between. The germline gives CDR1 SQVTM, CDR2 ANQGSEA. The CDR3 runs 11 residues. CDR3 residues: CSVTGGEKLFF. The DNA for the CDR3 is TGCAGCGTTACGGGGGGCGAAAAACTGTTTTTT.

This chain connects TRBV27 to TRBJ1-2; D may be TRBD1 (6 bases). Germline CDR1 and CDR2: MNHEY and SMNVEV (reference sequence). The CDR3 runs to 16 residues. V was cut by 0 bases and J by 6 bases, with 17 bases left in between. This CDR3 is CASSLSPDGGPNGYTF. Written as DNA, the CDR3 is TGTGCCAGCAGTTTATCGCCCGACGGGGGGCCGAATGGCTACACCTTC.

The chain recombines TRBV12-3 or TRBV12-4 with TRBJ1-4; TRBD1 agrees at 8 bases. The CDR3 contains 14 residues. V lost 5 bases to trimming and J lost 8 bases; unmatched junction nucleotides: 7. The CDR3 protein is CASSTDRVGEKLFF. CDR3 nucleotides: TGTGCCAGCAGTACGGACAGGGTTGGAGAAAAACTGTTTTTT.

The chain employs TRBV4-1 and TRBJ1-2, with D possibly TRBD1 on 5 matching bases. CDR1 is MGHRA and CDR2 is YSYEKL in the germline V gene. Trimming removed 0 bases at V and 4 bases at J, with 15 bases between. There are 16 residues in the CDR3. CDR3 sequence reads: CASSQEIREPIYGYTF. In DNA, the CDR3 is TGCGCCAGCAGCCAAGAGATCAGGGAACCTATCTATGGCTACACCTTC.

This clonotype has only a few counts. This chain connects TRBV4-3 to TRBJ2-3; possibly TRBD1 or TRBD2 for D (5 bases each). Per germline, CDR1 LGHNA and CDR2 YSLEER. CDR3 length: 13 amino acids. V lost 4 bases and J lost 6, with 11 bases in between. CDR3 sequence (DNA): TGCGCCAGCAGCCGGTCCTGGGGGGATACGCAGTATTTT. It codes for CASSRSWGDTQYF.

The chain is built from TRBV7-2 and TRBJ2-2, with a weak D call TRBD1 (6 bases). The CDR3 contains 15 residues. Germline-derived CDR1 and CDR2 are SGHTA and FQGNSA. V gave up 3 bases and J gave up 5 bases, with 13 bases separating them. CDR3 amino acids: CASSLRGIDTGELFF. CDR3 sequence (DNA): TGTGCCAGCAGCTTGAGGGGGATTGATACCGGGGAGCTGTTTTTT.

This clonotype was seen more than once but under ten times. The chain combines TRBV18 with TRBJ2-3; no reliable D call. V dropped 0 bases and J dropped 4 bases, with 8 bases sitting between them. This CDR3 contains 14 residues. Germline V CDR1 and CDR2: KGHSH, LQKENI. In DNA form, the CDR3 reads TGTGCCAGCTCACCACCTTCGGGCGCAGATACGCAGTATTTT. This codes for CASSPPSGADTQYF.

The chain recombines TRBV7-2 with TRBJ2-2, with D possibly TRBD1 on 5 matching bases. V lost 3 bases to trimming and J lost 5 bases, with 10 bases between them. Germline lookup yields CDR1 SGHTA and CDR2 FQGNSA. The CDR3 is 14 residues long. The CDR3 here is CASSLARQTGELFF. CDR3 DNA sequence: TGTGCCAGCAGCTTGGCCCGACAGACCGGGGAGCTGTTTTTT.

This clonotype was picked up many times. The gene calls are TRBV29-1 and TRBJ2-3; D remains unclear. The CDR3 length is 14 residues. Germline CDR1 and CDR2: SQVTM and ANQGSEA. V gave up 5 bases and J gave up 3 bases, with 15 bases separating them. The CDR3 is CSVTGPERTDTQYF. For the CDR3, the DNA is TGCAGCGTTACCGGGCCTGAGAGGACAGATACGCAGTATTTT.

This clonotype was detected a few times. V is TRBV6-1 and J is TRBJ1-5; D unclear. The ends were cut back, 3 bases at V and 3 bases at J, with 15 bases in the middle. The CDR3 is 16 residues long. CDR1 is MNHNS, CDR2 SASEGT, per germline. CDR3 in DNA: TGTGCCAGCAGTGAGATGTGGAGGAGGGTCAATCAGCCCCAGCATTTT. Its protein is CASSEMWRRVNQPQHF.

The DNA of the CDR3 is TGTGCCAGCAGTTACCTTCAGGGACCCTTCCAAGAGACCCAGTACTTC. Its translation is CASSYLQGPFQETQYF. V is TRBV6-2 or TRBV6-3 and J is TRBJ2-5; D could derive from TRBD1 or TRBD2 (5 bases each). The length of the CDR3 is 16 residues. Germline V CDR1 and CDR2: MNHEY, SVGEGT. The V end was cut by 2 bases, the J end by 1 base, with 14 bases between.

The chain carries TRBV7-8 and TRBJ2-7; TRBD1 might be the D (5 bases). In germline, CDR1 is SGHVS, CDR2 FQNEAQ. This CDR3 region has 15 residues. V lost 5 bases, J lost 0 bases, and 14 bases lay in between. This chain's CDR3 is CASSPSRQGSYEQYV. The CDR3 DNA reads TGTGCCAGCAGCCCCTCCCGGCAGGGCTCCTACGAGCAGTACGTC.

The sample holds a few counts of this clonotype. The chain carries TRBV5-1 and TRBJ1-1; 9 nucleotides agree with TRBD1. Trimming took 0 bases from V and 5 from J; bases not matched to a gene: 5. The CDR3 runs 15 residues. The germline CDR1 and CDR2 sequences are SGHRS and YFSETQ. The CDR3 sequence: CASSLVGGQGTEAFF. The CDR3 coding sequence is TGCGCCAGCAGCTTGGTAGGTGGACAGGGGACTGAAGCTTTCTTT.

The V and J genes are TRBV12-3 or TRBV12-4 and TRBJ2-5; TRBD2 aligns across 9 bases. The ends lost 4 bases at V and 2 bases at J; junction bases unmatched: 5. The CDR3 totals 15 residues. CDR3 amino acids: CASSSGTSTQETQYF. The CDR3 DNA sequence: TGTGCCAGCAGTTCCGGGACTAGCACACAAGAGACCCAGTACTTC.

The chain uses TRBV29-1 and TRBJ2-3, with a weak D call TRBD1 (6 bases). Germline CDR1 SQVTM, CDR2 ANQGSEA. The CDR3 is 14 residues long. Trimming took off 4 bases at V and 3 bases at J, with 14 bases between the two ends. The CDR3 region is CSVGGQGHTDTQYF. The CDR3 DNA reads TGCAGCGTTGGGGGGCAGGGGCATACAGATACGCAGTATTTT.